Below, 27 T cell receptor beta chains from the same sample are listed, as sequenced in a study of T cells after yellow fever vaccination. TCRdb processed the 5' RACE reads anew with MiXCR; each CDR3 protein has one entry. The sample contains 620,000 or so distinct CDR3 sequences, 17% of which appear only once. The specimen was PBMCs, collected more than 4 days after the first yellow fever vaccination. These receptors came from a young man who received the YFV17D yellow fever vaccine.

This clonotype has more than one count but fewer than ten. CDR3 DNA sequence: TGCGCCAGCAGCTTGGATGCCGGCAAAAGGACTGAAGCTTTCTTT. Its translation: CASSLDAGKRTEAFF. The chain joins TRBV5-1 to TRBJ1-1; D call uncertain. This CDR3 is 15 amino acids long. Germline CDR1 SGHRS, CDR2 YFSETQ. V was clipped by 0 bases and J by 5 bases, with 14 bases between them. Full variable domain (missing parts from reference TRBV5-1 and TRBJ1-1): KAGVTQTPRYLIKTRGQQVTLSCSPISGHRSVSWYQQTPGQGLQFLFEYFSETQRNKGNFPGRFSGRQFSNSRSEMNVSTLELGDSALYLCASSLDAGKRTEAFFGQGTRLTVV.

The CDR3 here is CASSRETGLYEQYF. The CDR3 DNA follows: TGCGCCAGCAGCCGAGAGACAGGTCTCTACGAGCAGTACTTC. The J gene is TRBJ2-7, the V gene TRBV4-3; D possibly corresponds to TRBD1 (6 bases). Germline V CDR1 and CDR2: LGHNA, YSLEER. Trimming left V 4 bases short and J 3 bases short, with 13 bases between. This CDR3 comprises 14 residues.

The V call is TRBV11-2, the J call TRBJ2-1, with D possibly being TRBD1 (5 bases). Trimming took off 5 bases at V and 6 bases at J, with 14 bases between the two ends. Germline CDR1 is SGHAT and CDR2 is FQNNGV. The CDR3 has 14 amino acids. This chain's CDR3 is CASSPRRQSNEQFF. In DNA, the CDR3 is TGTGCCAGCAGCCCTCGTCGACAGAGCAATGAGCAGTTCTTC.

This chain joins TRBV10-3 and TRBJ2-5; D possibly corresponds to TRBD2 (6 bases). Trimming took 0 bases from V and 1 from J, leaving 12 bases between them. The CDR3 spans 16 residues. The germline V gene has CDR1 ENHRY and CDR2 SYGVKD. CDR3 sequence reads: CAISESSAGSQETQYF. The CDR3 DNA reads TGTGCCATCAGTGAGTCGTCGGCCGGGAGCCAAGAGACCCAGTACTTC.

This clonotype was observed a few times. The chain links TRBV5-4 to TRBJ2-2, with D unclear. There are 14 residues in the CDR3. The V and J ends lost 2 bases and 0 bases respectively, with 5 bases between them. Germline V CDR1 and CDR2: SGHNT, YYREEE (reference sequence). The CDR3 DNA follows: TGTGCCAGCAGCTTTAAGCCGAACACCGGGGAGCTGTTTTTT. Translating it yields CASSFKPNTGELFF.

This sequence joins TRBV27 and TRBJ2-2; 7 bases match TRBD1. Trimming cost V 6 bases and J 5 bases; bases outside gene matches: 3. The CDR3 has 13 residues. The germline gives CDR1 MNHEY, CDR2 SMNVEV (reference sequence). DNA for the CDR3: TGTGCCAGCAGAACGACAGGGACCGGGGAGCTGTTTTTT. Translated: CASRTTGTGELFF.

This sequence joins TRBV7-2 and TRBJ2-7; weak D call: TRBD1 (6 bases). The CDR3 consists of 17 residues. Germline CDR1 reads SGHTA; CDR2 reads FQGNSA. V gave up 1 base and J gave up 4 bases, with 20 bases separating them. CDR3 coding DNA: TGTGCCAGCAGCTTAGGAACCCGGGACACCCTGGGGTACGAGCAGTACGTC. The encoded protein is CASSLGTRDTLGYEQYV.

This chain's CDR3 is CASSLTGTWGGYTF. DNA for the CDR3: TGTGCCAGCAGTTTGACCGGGACCTGGGGTGGCTACACCTTC. This chain connects TRBV12-3 or TRBV12-4 to TRBJ1-2; a possible D gene is TRBD1 (5 bases). Between the trimmed V and J ends, which lost 3 bases and 7 bases, there was a span of 15 bases. The CDR3 length is 14 residues.

This clonotype appeared a single time. This chain connects TRBV7-2 to TRBJ2-3; tentatively, D is TRBD1 (5 bases). CDR1 SGHTA and CDR2 FQGNSA come from the germline V gene. V was clipped by 5 bases and J by 2 bases, with 17 bases between them. CDR3 size: 16 residues. CDR3 sequence (DNA): TGTGCCAGCAGCGCCGCTGCTGGACAACTCACAGATACGCAGTATTTT. Translating gives CASSAAAGQLTDTQYF. Complete variable domain (other parts from reference TRBV7-2 and TRBJ2-3): GAGVSQSPSNKVTEKGKDVELRCDPISGHTALYWYRQSLGQGLEFLIYFQGNSAPDKSGLPSDRFSAERTGGSVSTLTIQRTQQEDSAVYLCASSAAAGQLTDTQYFGPGTRLTVL.

This chain uses TRBV10-3 with TRBJ1-1, with D perhaps TRBD1 (5 bases). Looked up from germline, CDR1 is ENHRY and CDR2 is SYGVKD. This CDR3 is built from 14 residues. V dropped 6 bases and J dropped 1 base, with 12 bases sitting between them. CDR3 amino acids: CAISLRGSNTEAFF. CDR3 DNA: TGTGCCATCAGCCTTCGGGGGTCGAACACTGAAGCTTTCTTT.

In its sample, this clonotype was seen many times. This rearrangement joins TRBV20-1 to TRBJ2-7, with 9 positions matching TRBD2. CDR3 size: 12 residues. Germline CDR1 and CDR2: DFQATT and SNEGSKA (reference sequence). With 5 bases clipped from V and 9 bases from J, the junction kept 8 bases outside the gene matches. CDR3 amino acids: CSAGGGGLGQYF. DNA for the CDR3: TGCAGTGCTGGCGGGGGGGGGCTCGGGCAGTACTTC.

This clonotype has only a few counts. This chain uses TRBV7-2 with TRBJ2-5; no clear D. Germline V CDR1 and CDR2: SGHTA, FQGNSA. Trimming took off 1 base at V and 5 bases at J, with 11 bases between the two ends. The CDR3 is made up of 14 amino acids. Here the CDR3 DNA reads TGTGCCAGCAGCTTAGGGATGGGGTCGGAGACCCAGTACTTC. Amino acids: CASSLGMGSETQYF.

The genes are TRBV7-9 and TRBJ1-5; D possibly corresponds to TRBD1 (5 bases). V lost 5 bases and J lost 10, with 15 bases in between. This CDR3 contains 13 residues. Germline V gene data show CDR1 as SEHNR and CDR2 as FQNEAQ (reference sequence). The CDR3 region has the DNA TGTGCCAGCAGCGGGGAGGGGTCGGGACCCCAGCATTTT. It encodes CASSGEGSGPQHF.

The sample holds a few counts of this clonotype. The chain carries TRBV7-9 and TRBJ2-7; TRBD2 matches at 10 bases. CDR1 and CDR2 from the germline V gene are SEHNR and FQNEAQ (reference sequence). The CDR3 is 14 amino acids. V lost 4 bases to trimming and J lost 5 bases; unmatched junction nucleotides: 5. For the CDR3, the DNA is TGTGCCAGCAGCTGGGGACTAGCGTTCCACGAGCAGTACTTC. It codes for CASSWGLAFHEQYF.

This CDR3 is CTSTGTSSYEQYV. As DNA, the CDR3 is TGTACCAGCACCGGGACTAGTAGCTACGAGCAGTACGTC. This chain uses TRBV7-9 with TRBJ2-7; 8 bases fit TRBD2. There are 13 residues in the CDR3. Germline values: CDR1 SEHNR, CDR2 FQNEAQ (reference sequence).

This chain links TRBV7-2 with TRBJ1-2, with TRBD1 matching over 7 bases. Germline CDR1 reads SGHTA; CDR2 reads FQGNSA. The CDR3 has 14 residues. With V trimmed by 5 bases and J by 5 bases, 8 bases remained unmatched. CDR3 nucleotides: TGTGCCAGCAGCCGTGCGACAGGGTGGTATGGCTACACCTTC. It encodes CASSRATGWYGYTF. Combining the CDR3 with reference TRBV7-2 and TRBJ1-2 gives the whole variable domain GAGVSQSPSNKVTEKGKDVELRCDPISGHTALYWYRQSLGQGLEFLIYFQGNSAPDKSGLPSDRFSAERTGGSVSTLTIQRTQQEDSAVYLCASSRATGWYGYTFGSGTRLTVV.

The genes are TRBV29-1 and TRBJ1-1, with unresolved D. Deletions cut 6 bases from V and 3 bases from J, with 14 bases between. Germline V CDR1 and CDR2: SQVTM, ANQGSEA. The CDR3 spans 13 residues. DNA of the CDR3: TGCAGCGTCGATTCGACGGGGTACACTGAAGCTTTCTTT. As protein: CSVDSTGYTEAFF.

This clonotype was recorded a few times. The gene calls are TRBV5-1 and TRBJ1-2, with TRBD1 identical over 8 bases. CDR1 and CDR2 from the germline V gene are SGHRS and YFSETQ. V shed 0 bases, J shed 3 bases, and the junction held 7 bases outside the gene matches. The CDR3 is made up of 16 amino acids. The CDR3, as DNA: TGCGCCAGCAGCTTGGAAGGAGACAGGGGAGACTATGGCTACACCTTC. Translation gives CASSLEGDRGDYGYTF.

This chain connects TRBV3-1 to TRBJ1-1, with 7 bases that match TRBD1. With V trimmed by 7 bases and J by 4 bases, 6 bases remained unmatched. Germline CDR1 and CDR2: LGHDT and YNNKEL (reference sequence). This CDR3 has 13 amino acids. The CDR3 nucleotides read TGTGCCAGCACCCTGGCAGGGGGCACTGAAGCTTTCTTT. Its protein is CASTLAGGTEAFF.

This clonotype was picked up a small number of times. The gene calls are TRBV6-5 and TRBJ1-1; D is unresolved. The V gene's germline CDR1 is MNHEY and CDR2 SVGAGI. The length of the CDR3 is 15 residues. The V gene lost 10 bases and the J gene lost 4 bases, with 22 bases spanning the gap. The DNA for the CDR3 is TGTGCCACCCTATCCTGGGAGGGTTCGGGCACTGAAGCTTTCTTT. Its protein product is CATLSWEGSGTEAFF.

This chain joins TRBV20-1 and TRBJ2-2; D call uncertain. Germline values: CDR1 DFQATT, CDR2 SNEGSKA (reference sequence). The CDR3 loop spans 14 amino acids. V lost 3 bases and J lost 5, with 13 bases in between. In DNA, the CDR3 is TGCAGTGCTAGGGGTGGTCCGGCGACCGGGGAGCTGTTTTTT. Protein: CSARGGPATGELFF.

This clonotype was observed a few times. The rearrangement links TRBV6-1 to TRBJ1-4; D perhaps matches TRBD1 (6 bases). There are 16 residues in the CDR3. CDR1 MNHNS and CDR2 SASEGT come from the germline V gene. Trimming stripped 7 bases from V and 4 bases from J, with 19 bases between. The CDR3 sequence: CASNTFQGSRNEKLFF. As DNA, the CDR3 is TGTGCCAGCAACACATTTCAGGGGTCTCGTAATGAAAAACTGTTTTTT.

The gene calls are TRBV7-2 and TRBJ1-4; 8 bases are a match to TRBD1. Germline assignment: CDR1 SGHTA and CDR2 FQGNSA. This CDR3 comprises 13 residues. The V gene end was trimmed by 5 bases and the J gene end by 8 bases; junction bases not matched to a gene: 4. DNA for the CDR3: TGTGCCAGCAGCACCGGGACAGGAGAAAAACTGTTTTTT. Translating gives CASSTGTGEKLFF.

This clonotype was counted a few times. The CDR3, as DNA: TGCGCCAGCAGTGACGTCCAGGGGGGAGGGGAGCCCCAGCATTTT. Its translation is CASSDVQGGGEPQHF. The rearrangement uses TRBV10-2 and TRBJ1-5; 7 bases align to TRBD1. The CDR3 spans 15 residues. The germline CDR1 and CDR2 sequences are WSHSY and SAAADI. V shed 3 bases, J shed 8 bases, and the junction held 10 bases outside the gene matches.

In this sample, this clonotype turned up a few times. This chain connects TRBV12-3 or TRBV12-4 to TRBJ2-1; unclear D gene. The CDR3 sequence is 14 residues long. V was cut by 8 bases and J by 0 bases, with 11 bases left in between. CDR3 nucleotide sequence: TGTGCCAGCTTCGCAGCTAACTCCTACAATGAGCAGTTCTTC. Translation gives CASFAANSYNEQFF.

This clonotype was counted between two and nine times. The rearrangement links TRBV2 to TRBJ2-3; 11 bases are shared with TRBD2. V lost 2 bases and J lost 6; bases outside the gene matches: 4. The CDR3 runs 15 residues. Germline V gene sequence: CDR1 SNHLY, CDR2 FYNNEI. This CDR3 is CASSERLAGGDTQYF. In nucleotides, the CDR3 is TGTGCCAGCAGTGAACGGCTAGCGGGGGGTGATACGCAGTATTTT. The whole variable domain, remainder taken from reference TRBV2 and TRBJ2-3, is EPEVTQTPSHQVTQMGQEVILRCVPISNHLYFYWYRQILGQKVEFLVSFYNNEISEKSEIFDDQFSVERPDGSNFTLKIRSTKLEDSAMYFCASSERLAGGDTQYFGPGTRLTVL.

The CDR3 nucleotides are TGCAGTGCCACGAAGGGGGGGACCACCGGGGAGCTGTTTTTT. It encodes CSATKGGTTGELFF. This chain links TRBV20-1 with TRBJ2-2; D is possibly TRBD2 (7 bases). V was shortened by 6 bases and J by 4 bases, with 15 bases between the two germline ends. Germline CDR1 and CDR2: DFQATT and SNEGSKA (reference sequence). The length of the CDR3 is 14 residues.